A selection of T cell receptor beta chains follows, all from one sample in a study of blood T cell repertoires in COVID-19. This table comes from immunoSEQ multiplex PCR, and its TCRdb copy is limited to in-frame clones, with some not included. Counted here are 95,000 to 150,000 clones, about 80% occurring once; the ten biggest clones make up about 3.8%. The sequencing input was peripheral blood. The receptors come from a woman aged 45-60 years with acute or convalescent COVID-19. The CDR3 runs from the conserved cysteine through the conserved F or W. A D gene is named only where the DNA matches it firmly. Clone size is stated in some rows and not others, as once, few, many or a class when expanded.

cdr3_aa	cdr3_nt	d_call	clone_size	v_call	j_call
CASSPPTRGNTEAFF	TGTGCCAGCTCACCCCCCACAAGGGGAAACACTGAAGCTTTCTTT	NA	once	TRBV18	TRBJ1-1
CASSLDPAGQSTDTQYF	TGCGCCAGCAGCTTGGACCCGGCGGGACAGAGCACAGATACGCAGTATTTT	NA	once	TRBV5-1	TRBJ2-3
CASSPIAGRDQETQYF	TGTGCCAGCAGTCCGATAGCGGGCAGGGACCAAGAGACCCAGTACTTC	TRBD2	NA	TRBV25-1	TRBJ2-5
CASSLTSYEQYF	TGTGCCAGCAGTTTGACTTCTTACGAGCAGTACTTC	NA	few	TRBV2	TRBJ2-7
CASSRSDQETQYF	TGCGCCAGTTCCAGGTCGGACCAAGAGACCCAGTACTTC	NA	NA	TRBV10-2	TRBJ2-5
CASSARTGGNTEAFF	TGTGCCAGCAGCGCACGGACAGGGGGAAACACTGAAGCTTTCTTT	TRBD1	NA	TRBV9	TRBJ1-1
CASSQEVLAFNEQFF	TGTGCCAGCAGCCAAGAGGTACTAGCATTCAATGAGCAGTTCTTC	NA	once	TRBV3-1/TRBV3-2	TRBJ2-1
CASSGRTGYTGELFF	TGTGCCAGCAGTGGTCGGACAGGGTACACCGGGGAGCTGTTTTTT	TRBD1	NA	TRBV2	TRBJ2-2
CASSRDRNNEQFF	TGTGCCAGCTCAAGGGACAGAAACAATGAGCAGTTCTTC	TRBD1	NA	TRBV18	TRBJ2-1
CASSPGLAGAEQFF	TGTGCCAGCAGCCCGGGACTAGCGGGAGCTGAGCAGTTCTTC	TRBD2	NA	TRBV7-3	TRBJ2-1
CASSYSLAGGNEQFF	TGTGCCAGCAGTTACTCACTAGCGGGGGGCAATGAGCAGTTCTTC	TRBD2	NA	TRBV6-2/TRBV6-3	TRBJ2-1
CASGKGQGGNEQFF	TGTGCTAGTGGCAAGGGACAGGGCGGCAATGAGCAGTTCTTC	TRBD1	NA	TRBV12-5	TRBJ2-1
CASSQTGGHTGELFF	TGTGCCAGCAGCCAGACCGGGGGGCACACCGGGGAGCTGTTTTTT	NA	few	TRBV3-1/TRBV3-2	TRBJ2-2
CASSVLAGGTYNEQFF	TGTGCCAGCAGTGTCTTAGCGGGGGGGACCTACAATGAGCAGTTCTTC	TRBD2	NA	TRBV6-1	TRBJ2-1
CASSIPYTEAFF	TGTGCCAGTAGTATACCCTACACTGAAGCTTTCTTT	NA	few	TRBV19	TRBJ1-1
CAISDSGQQSSYEQYF	TGTGCCATCAGTGACTCCGGACAGCAAAGCTCCTACGAGCAGTACTTC	NA	NA	TRBV10-3	TRBJ2-7
CASSRGGRETQYF	TGTGCCAGCAGTCGAGGTGGCCGTGAGACCCAGTACTTC	NA	once	TRBV28	TRBJ2-5
CASSLLGQRGYGYTF	TGTGCCAGCAGCCTCCTAGGACAGCGGGGCTATGGCTACACCTTC	NA	NA	TRBV7-2	TRBJ1-2
CASSSHGRLTDTQYF	TGTGCCAGCAGTTCACATGGGAGGCTCACAGATACGCAGTATTTT	NA	NA	TRBV11-3	TRBJ2-3
CASSLGGDDSPLHF	TGCGCCAGCAGCTTGGGGGGAGATGATTCACCCCTCCACTTT	NA	few	TRBV5-1	TRBJ1-6
CASRRGWQPQHF	TGTGCCAGCAGGCGGGGGTGGCAGCCCCAGCATTTT	NA	few	TRBV28	TRBJ1-5
CSVEPGQKTQYF	TGCAGCGTTGAACCAGGTCAAAAGACCCAGTACTTC	NA	NA	TRBV29-1	TRBJ2-5
CASRDRNTEAFF	TGTGCCAGCAGGGACAGGAACACTGAAGCTTTCTTT	NA	NA	TRBV27	TRBJ1-1
CASSKECDRQIYEQYF	TGTGCCAGCAGCAAAGAGTGTGATAGACAAATCTACGAGCAGTACTTC	NA	NA	TRBV21-1	TRBJ2-7
CASSSGTGISEQYF	TGTGCCAGCAGCTCCGGGACAGGGATTTCCGAGCAGTACTTC	TRBD1	once	TRBV7-9	TRBJ2-7
CASSVEAGRYGYTF	TGTGCCAGCTCCGTAGAGGCCGGGAGGTATGGCTACACCTTC	NA	once	TRBV18	TRBJ1-2
CASSVSLASEQYF	TGTGCCAGCAGCGTATCGCTAGCCTCCGAGCAGTACTTC	NA	NA	TRBV9	TRBJ2-7
CASSQRQILSGNTIYF	TGTGCCAGCAGCCAGAGACAGATCCTCTCTGGAAACACCATATATTTT	NA	once	TRBV14	TRBJ1-3
CASSLGGVGTEAFF	TGTGCCAGCAGCTTAGGAGGGGTTGGCACTGAAGCTTTCTTT	NA	NA	TRBV7-3	TRBJ1-1